This T cell receptor (beta chain) is from a study of T cell responses to AZD1222 COVID-19 vaccine. TCRdb's table, derived via immunoSEQ multiplex PCR, lists solely in-frame clones and lacks some. The table includes approximately 120,000 clones, around nine tenths detected once. Looked up from germline, CDR1 is SEHNR and CDR2 is FQNEAQ (reference sequence). This CDR3 has 15 residues. J gave up 4 bases and V 5 bases, and 7 bases lay outside the gene matches. The receptor was derived from an adult in good health. The chain is built from TRBV7-9 and TRBJ2-5; 10 bases are shared with TRBD2. The specimen was peripheral blood, collected on day 0 of AZD1222 vaccination. The CDR3 DNA is TGTGCCAGCAGCCTTCTAGCGGGAGCCCCAGAGACCCAGTACTTC. This codes for CASSLLAGAPETQYF.